This TCR beta chain stems from a study of cytomegalovirus exposure and HLA in healthy donors. Overall study findings and caveats: The study designated 150 to 200 TCR beta chains cytomegalovirus-associated.

Researchers ran the PCR with 60 Vbeta and 13 Jbeta primers. The protocol was immunoSEQ multiplex PCR, while the TCRdb copy is restricted to in-frame clones and leaves out a portion. The sample is made up of 100,000 to 150,000 clones, and the top ten hold less than 3% of it. Details on this clone: The antigen remains unidentified.

The material sequenced was PBMCs. The sequence was collected from a man aged 30-40 years in good health and CMV-seronegative.

This CDR3 is CASSIGTSGRVSYNEQFF. Written as DNA, the CDR3 is TGTGCCAGTAGTATCGGGACTAGCGGGAGGGTCTCCTACAATGAGCAGTTCTTC. The rearrangement uses TRBV19 and TRBJ2-1; TRBD2 matches 16 bases. The germline gives CDR1 LNHDA, CDR2 SQIVND (reference sequence). The CDR3 loop spans 18 amino acids. Germline trimming cut 3 bases from V and 0 bases from J; bases unmatched to any gene: 2. Drawing the rest from reference TRBV19 and TRBJ2-1, the complete variable domain is DGGITQSPKYLFRKEGQNVTLSCEQNLNHDAMYWYRQDPGQGLRLIYYSQIVNDFQKGDIAEGYSVSREKKESFPLTVTSAQKNPTAFYLCASSIGTSGRVSYNEQFFGPGTRLTVL.